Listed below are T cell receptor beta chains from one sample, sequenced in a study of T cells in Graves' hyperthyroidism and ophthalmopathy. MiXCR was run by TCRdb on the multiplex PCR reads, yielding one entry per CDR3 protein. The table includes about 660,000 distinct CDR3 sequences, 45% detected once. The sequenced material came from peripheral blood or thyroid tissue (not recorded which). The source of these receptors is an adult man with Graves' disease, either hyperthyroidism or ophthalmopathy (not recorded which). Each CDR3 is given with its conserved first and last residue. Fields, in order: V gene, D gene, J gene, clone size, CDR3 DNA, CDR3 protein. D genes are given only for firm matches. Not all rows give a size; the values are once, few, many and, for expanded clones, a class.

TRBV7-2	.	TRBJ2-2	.	TGTGCCAGCAGCTTATCCGGGGTTAACGGGGAGCTGTTTTTT	CASSLSGVNGELFF
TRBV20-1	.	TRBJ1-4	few	TGCAGTGCTAGTGTTCCATTCGTGGGGAAACTGTTTTTT	CSASVPFVGKLFF
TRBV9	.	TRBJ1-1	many	TGTGCCAGCAGCGGAACAGGGAAGCAAGCTTTCTTT	CASSGTGKQAFF
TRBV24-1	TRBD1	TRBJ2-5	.	TGTGCCACCAGTGATTTGACGGACAGGGTCGGGGAGACCCAGTACTTC	CATSDLTDRVGETQYF
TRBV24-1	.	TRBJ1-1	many	TGTGCCACTAGCGGGGGCGGCACTGAAGCTTTCTTT	CATSGGGTEAFF
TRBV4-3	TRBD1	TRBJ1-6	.	TGCGCCAGCAGCCATGGGACAGAAACTTATAATTCACCCCTCCACTTT	CASSHGTETYNSPLHF
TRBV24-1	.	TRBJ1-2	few	TGTACCACCTCCCCCATTAACTATGGCTACACCTTC	CTTSPINYGYTF
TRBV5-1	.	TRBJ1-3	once	TGTGCCAGCAGCTCCCGAACGACAGGCGTCTCTGGAAACACCATATATTTT	CASSSRTTGVSGNTIYF
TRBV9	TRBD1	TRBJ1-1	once	TGTGCCAGCAGCGTAGTCGGGACAGGGGGCATTCAAGCTTTCTTT	CASSVVGTGGIQAFF
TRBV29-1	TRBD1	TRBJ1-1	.	TGCAGCCACATTCAGGGGGCCGACACTGAAGCTTTCTTT	CSHIQGADTEAFF
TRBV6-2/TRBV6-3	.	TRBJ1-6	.	TGTGCCAGCAGCGGGGGTAGATCACCCCCCCACTTT	CASSGGRSPPHF
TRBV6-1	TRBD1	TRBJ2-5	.	TGTGCCAGCCGTACAGGGGACCTACAAGAGACCCAGTACTTC	CASRTGDLQETQYF
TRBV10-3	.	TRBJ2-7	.	TGTGCCATCACCGGCGGCGCAGACGAGCAGTACTTC	CAITGGADEQYF
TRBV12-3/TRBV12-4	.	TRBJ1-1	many	TGTGCCAGCAGTTTCGGGGTGATCACTGAAGCTTTCTTT	CASSFGVITEAFF
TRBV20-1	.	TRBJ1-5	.	TGCAGTGCTAGTGCCGGGAATCAGCCCCAGCATTTT	CSASAGNQPQHF
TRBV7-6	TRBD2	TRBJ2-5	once	TGTGCCAGCAGCGCGTCTAGCGGGGGGTCATGGGAGACCCAGTACTTC	CASSASSGGSWETQYF
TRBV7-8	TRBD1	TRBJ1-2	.	TGTGCCAGCAGCCAAGGAGGACAGGGGGACTATGGCTACACCTTC	CASSQGGQGDYGYTF
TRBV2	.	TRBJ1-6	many	TGTGCCAGCATCCAAAGCTGGGGGAGCTCCTATAATTCACCCCTCCACTTT	CASIQSWGSSYNSPLHF
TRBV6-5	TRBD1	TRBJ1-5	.	TGTGCCAGCAGGATGACAGGGATGAGCAATCAGCCCCAGCATTTT	CASRMTGMSNQPQHF
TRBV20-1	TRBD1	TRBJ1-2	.	TGCAGTGCGCCTCAGGGAGGGGGCGAGGATGGCTACACCTTC	CSAPQGGGEDGYTF
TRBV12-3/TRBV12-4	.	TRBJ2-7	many	TGTGCCAGCAGTGCCCAGGGTTACGAGCAGTACTTC	CASSAQGYEQYF
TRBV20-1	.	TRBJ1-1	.	TGCAGTGCTAGCCGGATTGGGAACACTGAAGCTTTCTTT	CSASRIGNTEAFF